This T cell receptor beta chain was recovered during a study of blood T cell repertoires in COVID-19. About the research overall: Samples representing acute and convalescent COVID-19 were sourced from the United States, Italy and Spain. PBMCs, B-cell-depleted T cells, or T cells provided the cDNA or gDNA that made up the material.

The CDR3 length is 13 residues. CDR1 is MDHEN, CDR2 SYDVKM, per germline. The V segment lost 4 bases and the J segment 7 bases; nucleotides outside the gene matches: 4. The authors' processing: Quantification of nucleated cells was approximated via reference gene primer amplification. Method: immunoSEQ multiplex PCR; TCRdb's copy keeps in-frame clones and lacks some. V and J calls and clone size are as listed in that table; D and trimming were resolved from the DNA. The data show 150,000 to 200,000 clones, with more than 80% seen just once and 0.5% to 0.6% held by the top ten. The chain has TRBV28 and TRBJ1-5; TRBD1 matches at 7 bases. The source material was peripheral blood. The sequence came from a man between 50 and 59 years old with acute or convalescent COVID-19. The CDR3 region is CASSSQGLQPQHF. The CDR3 bases are TGTGCCAGCAGTTCACAGGGGCTCCAGCCCCAGCATTTT. Supplemented by reference TRBV28 and TRBJ1-5, the full variable domain reads DVKVTQSSRYLVKRTGEKVFLECVQDMDHENMFWYRQDPGLGLRLIYFSYDVKMKEKGDIPEGYSVSREKKERFSLILESASTNQTSMYLCASSSQGLQPQHFGDGTRLSIL.